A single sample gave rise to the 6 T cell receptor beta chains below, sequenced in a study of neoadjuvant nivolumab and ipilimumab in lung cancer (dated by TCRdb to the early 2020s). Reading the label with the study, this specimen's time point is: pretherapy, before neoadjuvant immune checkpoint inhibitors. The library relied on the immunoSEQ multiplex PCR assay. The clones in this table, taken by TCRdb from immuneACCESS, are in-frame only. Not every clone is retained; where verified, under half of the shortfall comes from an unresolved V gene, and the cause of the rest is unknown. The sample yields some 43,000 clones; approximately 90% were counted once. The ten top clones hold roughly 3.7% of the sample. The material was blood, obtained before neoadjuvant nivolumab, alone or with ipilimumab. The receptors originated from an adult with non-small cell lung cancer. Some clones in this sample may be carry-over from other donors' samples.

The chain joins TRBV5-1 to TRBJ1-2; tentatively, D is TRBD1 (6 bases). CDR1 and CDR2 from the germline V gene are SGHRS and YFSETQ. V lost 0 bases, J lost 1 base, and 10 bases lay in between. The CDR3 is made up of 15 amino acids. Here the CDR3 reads CASSLDDRNNYGYTF. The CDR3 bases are TGCGCCAGCAGCTTGGACGACAGGAATAACTATGGCTACACCTTC.

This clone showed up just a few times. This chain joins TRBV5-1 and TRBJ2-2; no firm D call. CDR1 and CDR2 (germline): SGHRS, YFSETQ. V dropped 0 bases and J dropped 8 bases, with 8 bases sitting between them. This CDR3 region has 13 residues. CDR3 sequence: CASSLAQRGELFF. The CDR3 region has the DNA TGCGCCAGCAGCTTGGCCCAAAGGGGGGAGCTGTTTTTT.

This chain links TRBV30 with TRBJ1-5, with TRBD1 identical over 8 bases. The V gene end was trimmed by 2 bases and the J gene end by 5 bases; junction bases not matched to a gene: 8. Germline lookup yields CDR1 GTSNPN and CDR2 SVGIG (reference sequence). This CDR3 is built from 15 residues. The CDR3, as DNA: TGTGCCTGGAGTTCCCTCGGACAGGGCGATCAGCCCCAGCATTTT. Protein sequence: CAWSSLGQGDQPQHF.

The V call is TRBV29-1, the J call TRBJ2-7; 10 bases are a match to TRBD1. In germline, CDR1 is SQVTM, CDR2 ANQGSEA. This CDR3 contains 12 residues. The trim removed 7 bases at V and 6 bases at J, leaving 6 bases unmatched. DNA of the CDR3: TGCAGCGCCCGGGACAGGGGAATCGAGCAGTACTTC. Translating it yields CSARDRGIEQYF.

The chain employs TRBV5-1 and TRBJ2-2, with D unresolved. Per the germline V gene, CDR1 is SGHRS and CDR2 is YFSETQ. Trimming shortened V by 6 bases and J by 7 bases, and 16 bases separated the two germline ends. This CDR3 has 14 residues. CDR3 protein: CASKEEVTVGELFF. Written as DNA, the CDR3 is TGCGCCAGCAAGGAAGAGGTCACGGTCGGGGAGCTGTTTTTT. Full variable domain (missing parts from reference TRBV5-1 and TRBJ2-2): KAGVTQTPRYLIKTRGQQVTLSCSPISGHRSVSWYQQTPGQGLQFLFEYFSETQRNKGNFPGRFSGRQFSNSRSEMNVSTLELGDSALYLCASKEEVTVGELFFGEGSRLTVL.

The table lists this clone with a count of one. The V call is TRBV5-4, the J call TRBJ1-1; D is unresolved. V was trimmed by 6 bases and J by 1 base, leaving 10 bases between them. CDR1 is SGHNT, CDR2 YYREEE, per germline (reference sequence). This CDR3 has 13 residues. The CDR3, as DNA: TGTGCCAGCACTCCGGAGTGGAACACTGAAGCTTTCTTT. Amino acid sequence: CASTPEWNTEAFF.